These 21 T cell receptor beta chains were sequenced from one sample in a study of T cell responses to AZD1222 COVID-19 vaccine. Profiling relied on immunoSEQ multiplex PCR, and the TCRdb table lists in-frame clones only, not all of them. The table has about 110,000 clones, approximately 89% seen once. Sequenced here: peripheral blood, sampled on day 0 of MenACWY control vaccination. These receptors were collected from an adult in good health.

V is TRBV19 and J is TRBJ1-3; a weak D match, TRBD1 (6 bases). The CDR3 contains 15 residues. Trimming removed 6 bases from V and 2 bases from J, with 14 bases in between. The germline gives CDR1 LNHDA, CDR2 SQIVND (reference sequence). CDR3 region: CASSYKGGPGNTIYF. For the CDR3, the DNA is TGTGCCAGTAGCTACAAGGGGGGTCCTGGAAACACCATATATTTT.

The chain is built from TRBV7-3 and TRBJ1-1; the D gene is possibly TRBD1 (5 bases). V lost 5 bases, J lost 3 bases, and 10 bases lay in between. Germline V gives CDR1 SGHTA, CDR2 FQGTGA. The CDR3 runs 13 residues. The CDR3, as DNA: TGTGCCAGCAGCCAGACAGTGTACACTGAAGCTTTCTTT. This codes for CASSQTVYTEAFF.

The V gene is TRBV5-1, the J gene TRBJ1-1; D ambiguous. The CDR3 contains 14 residues. Trimming shortened V by 4 bases and J by 0 bases, and 10 bases separated the two germline ends. Germline loops: CDR1 SGHRS, CDR2 YFSETQ. DNA of the CDR3: TGCGCCAGCAGCCAGAGTGGGCTGAACACTGAAGCTTTCTTT. Protein product: CASSQSGLNTEAFF.

The rearrangement uses TRBV10-3 and TRBJ1-1; D call uncertain. The V gene lost 4 bases and the J gene lost 4 bases, with 16 bases spanning the gap. The CDR3 extends over 15 amino acids. From germline, CDR1 is ENHRY and CDR2 SYGVKD. The CDR3 region is CAISANSLSGTEAFF. The CDR3 nucleotides read TGTGCCATCAGTGCGAACAGCTTGTCCGGCACTGAAGCTTTCTTT.

This clone has a single count. The chain joins TRBV14 to TRBJ1-1; a weak D match, TRBD1 (5 bases). Germline V gene lookup returns CDR1 SGHDN and CDR2 FVKESK. This CDR3 has 14 residues. Trimming removed 3 bases at V and 4 bases at J, with 12 bases between. Here the CDR3 DNA reads TGTGCCAGCAGCCACCATAGGGACCGCACTGAAGCTTTCTTT. Protein: CASSHHRDRTEAFF.

In DNA form, the CDR3 reads TGTGCCAGCAGCCGCGACAGGAGCTCGTATGGCTACACCTTC. This translates into CASSRDRSSYGYTF. V gene TRBV7-2 combines with J gene TRBJ1-2; maybe TRBD1 (6 bases). The CDR3 totals 14 residues. In germline, CDR1 is SGHTA, CDR2 FQGNSA. Trimming removed 5 bases from V and 5 bases from J, with 15 bases in between.

The chain couples TRBV5-1 to TRBJ2-2; D may be TRBD2 (5 bases). This CDR3 is 13 amino acids long. Trimming took off 2 bases at V and 8 bases at J, with 10 bases between the two ends. Germline assignment: CDR1 SGHRS and CDR2 YFSETQ. Here the CDR3 DNA reads TGCGCCAGCAGCTTCGAGGGTGTTGGGGAGCTGTTTTTT. Its translation: CASSFEGVGELFF.

This clone was picked up a small number of times. The rearrangement uses TRBV24-1 and TRBJ2-3; D gene unclear. CDR1 is KGHDR and CDR2 is SFDVKD in the germline V gene. V was clipped by 12 bases and J by 0 bases, with 15 bases between them. This CDR3 comprises 14 residues. CDR3 nucleotides: TGTGCCTCATCCCGGGCCCAAAGCACAGATACGCAGTATTTT. It codes for CASSRAQSTDTQYF.

The J gene is TRBJ1-1, the V gene TRBV4-1; TRBD1 aligns across 7 bases. Germline loops: CDR1 MGHRA, CDR2 YSYEKL. The V gene end was trimmed by 1 base and the J gene end by 6 bases; junction bases not matched to a gene: 23. The CDR3 spans 20 residues. CDR3 in amino acids: CASSQGGAPGQPPRGSEAFF. Here the CDR3 DNA reads TGCGCCAGCAGCCAAGGGGGTGCTCCGGGACAGCCTCCCCGGGGGTCTGAAGCTTTCTTT.

For the CDR3, the DNA is TGTGCCAGCAGCCCCGGGACAGGAACCTACGAGCAGTACTTC. Translating it yields CASSPGTGTYEQYF. The rearrangement joins TRBV5-6 to TRBJ2-7; 8 bases map to TRBD1. Germline-derived CDR1 and CDR2 are SGHDT and YYEEEE. With V trimmed by 4 bases and J by 2 bases, 5 bases remained unmatched. The CDR3 runs 14 residues.

The J gene is TRBJ1-5, the V gene TRBV9, with D perhaps TRBD1 (5 bases). CDR3 length: 15 residues. Germline CDR1 reads SGDLS; CDR2 reads YYNGEE. Trimming cost V 4 bases and J 0 bases, with 11 bases left between them. CDR3 sequence: CASSPRGSSNQPQHF. CDR3 nucleotides: TGTGCCAGCAGCCCCCGGGGCAGTAGCAATCAGCCCCAGCATTTT.

The chain uses TRBV7-3 and TRBJ1-2; no definite D call. V lost 2 bases and J lost 2, with 6 bases in between. The CDR3 runs 13 residues. Per the germline V gene, CDR1 is SGHTA and CDR2 is FQGTGA. For the CDR3, the DNA is TGTGCCAGCAGCTTAGAACAGAACTATGGCTACACCTTC. Encoded protein: CASSLEQNYGYTF.

The rearrangement uses TRBV7-9 and TRBJ1-6, with TRBD1 matching over 8 bases. CDR3 length: 15 residues. Germline trimming cut 5 bases from V and 9 bases from J; bases unmatched to any gene: 9. The germline V gene has CDR1 SEHNR and CDR2 FQNEAQ (reference sequence). The CDR3 sequence is CASSGTGGWGSPLHF. The CDR3 DNA reads TGTGCCAGCAGCGGAACAGGGGGGTGGGGTTCACCCCTCCACTTT.

The V call is TRBV9, the J call TRBJ1-1; D gene uncertain. Germline CDR1 SGDLS, CDR2 YYNGEE. The CDR3 runs to 12 residues. Trimming stripped 0 bases from V and 5 bases from J, with 5 bases between. CDR3 bases: TGTGCCAGCAGCGTAGAAGGAACTGAAGCTTTCTTT. Protein: CASSVEGTEAFF.

The rearrangement joins TRBV7-9 to TRBJ1-2; tentative D call: TRBD1 (6 bases). The CDR3 is 12 amino acids. Trimming cost V 2 bases and J 8 bases, with 9 bases left between them. Germline CDR1 reads SEHNR; CDR2 reads FQNEAQ (reference sequence). The CDR3 DNA sequence: TGTGCCAGCAGCTTAAACAGGGCGGGCTACACCTTC. Translated: CASSLNRAGYTF.

A note on this clone: The junction departs from germline at one end; a sequencing error may be responsible. The chain combines TRBV7-8 with TRBJ1-2, with D unclear. Germline CDR1 reads SGHVS; CDR2 reads FQNEAQ. The CDR3 contains 13 residues. CDR3 amino acids: CTSSVGFNYGYTF. The CDR3 nucleotides read TGTACCAGCAGTGTGGGGTTTAACTATGGCTACACCTTC.

This chain joins TRBV2 and TRBJ2-7, with D possibly being TRBD1 (6 bases). Germline V gene lookup returns CDR1 SNHLY and CDR2 FYNNEI. Trimming stripped 5 bases from V and 7 bases from J, with 24 bases between. The CDR3 covers 16 residues. The CDR3 DNA reads TGTGCCAGCAGTTCGAGACAGGTTCCCTCTCCGCGAGAGCAGTACTTC. Its protein product is CASSSRQVPSPREQYF. Full variable domain (missing parts from reference TRBV2 and TRBJ2-7): EPEVTQTPSHQVTQMGQEVILRCVPISNHLYFYWYRQILGQKVEFLVSFYNNEISEKSEIFDDQFSVERPDGSNFTLKIRSTKLEDSAMYFCASSSRQVPSPREQYFGPGTRLTVT.

The V gene is TRBV7-2, the J gene TRBJ2-7, with TRBD1 as a possible D gene (6 bases). The CDR3 is made up of 15 amino acids. The germline V and J ends were trimmed by 5 bases and 2 bases, with 16 bases remaining between them. Germline V gene lookup returns CDR1 SGHTA and CDR2 FQGNSA. The CDR3 nucleotides are TGTGCCAGCAGCCAATCCCCAGGGGCGGCCTACGAGCAGTACTTC. Its protein is CASSQSPGAAYEQYF.

This sequence joins TRBV2 and TRBJ2-7; the match to TRBD2 covers 9 bases. Germline values: CDR1 SNHLY, CDR2 FYNNEI. J was trimmed by 2 bases and V by 4 bases; bases with no gene match: 12. CDR3 length: 17 amino acids. CDR3 sequence: CASSAASGTLAAYEQYF. The CDR3 DNA follows: TGTGCCAGCAGTGCGGCTAGCGGGACATTAGCCGCCTACGAGCAGTACTTC.

The chain couples TRBV4-1 to TRBJ1-4, with D unresolved. The CDR3 is 13 residues long. V lost 3 bases and J lost 8, with 10 bases in between. Germline assignment: CDR1 MGHRA and CDR2 YSYEKL. The CDR3 reads CASSQGLGEKLFF. The CDR3 nucleotides read TGCGCCAGCAGCCAGGGGTTAGGGGAAAAACTGTTTTTT.

The rearrangement joins TRBV7-3 to TRBJ1-1; the match to TRBD1 covers 7 bases. V lost 5 bases to trimming and J lost 5 bases; unmatched junction nucleotides: 8. The CDR3 spans 14 residues. Germline V gives CDR1 SGHTA, CDR2 FQGTGA. The CDR3 bases are TGTGCCAGCAGCCAAGGGGGCGCGGGAACTGAAGCTTTCTTT. As protein: CASSQGGAGTEAFF.